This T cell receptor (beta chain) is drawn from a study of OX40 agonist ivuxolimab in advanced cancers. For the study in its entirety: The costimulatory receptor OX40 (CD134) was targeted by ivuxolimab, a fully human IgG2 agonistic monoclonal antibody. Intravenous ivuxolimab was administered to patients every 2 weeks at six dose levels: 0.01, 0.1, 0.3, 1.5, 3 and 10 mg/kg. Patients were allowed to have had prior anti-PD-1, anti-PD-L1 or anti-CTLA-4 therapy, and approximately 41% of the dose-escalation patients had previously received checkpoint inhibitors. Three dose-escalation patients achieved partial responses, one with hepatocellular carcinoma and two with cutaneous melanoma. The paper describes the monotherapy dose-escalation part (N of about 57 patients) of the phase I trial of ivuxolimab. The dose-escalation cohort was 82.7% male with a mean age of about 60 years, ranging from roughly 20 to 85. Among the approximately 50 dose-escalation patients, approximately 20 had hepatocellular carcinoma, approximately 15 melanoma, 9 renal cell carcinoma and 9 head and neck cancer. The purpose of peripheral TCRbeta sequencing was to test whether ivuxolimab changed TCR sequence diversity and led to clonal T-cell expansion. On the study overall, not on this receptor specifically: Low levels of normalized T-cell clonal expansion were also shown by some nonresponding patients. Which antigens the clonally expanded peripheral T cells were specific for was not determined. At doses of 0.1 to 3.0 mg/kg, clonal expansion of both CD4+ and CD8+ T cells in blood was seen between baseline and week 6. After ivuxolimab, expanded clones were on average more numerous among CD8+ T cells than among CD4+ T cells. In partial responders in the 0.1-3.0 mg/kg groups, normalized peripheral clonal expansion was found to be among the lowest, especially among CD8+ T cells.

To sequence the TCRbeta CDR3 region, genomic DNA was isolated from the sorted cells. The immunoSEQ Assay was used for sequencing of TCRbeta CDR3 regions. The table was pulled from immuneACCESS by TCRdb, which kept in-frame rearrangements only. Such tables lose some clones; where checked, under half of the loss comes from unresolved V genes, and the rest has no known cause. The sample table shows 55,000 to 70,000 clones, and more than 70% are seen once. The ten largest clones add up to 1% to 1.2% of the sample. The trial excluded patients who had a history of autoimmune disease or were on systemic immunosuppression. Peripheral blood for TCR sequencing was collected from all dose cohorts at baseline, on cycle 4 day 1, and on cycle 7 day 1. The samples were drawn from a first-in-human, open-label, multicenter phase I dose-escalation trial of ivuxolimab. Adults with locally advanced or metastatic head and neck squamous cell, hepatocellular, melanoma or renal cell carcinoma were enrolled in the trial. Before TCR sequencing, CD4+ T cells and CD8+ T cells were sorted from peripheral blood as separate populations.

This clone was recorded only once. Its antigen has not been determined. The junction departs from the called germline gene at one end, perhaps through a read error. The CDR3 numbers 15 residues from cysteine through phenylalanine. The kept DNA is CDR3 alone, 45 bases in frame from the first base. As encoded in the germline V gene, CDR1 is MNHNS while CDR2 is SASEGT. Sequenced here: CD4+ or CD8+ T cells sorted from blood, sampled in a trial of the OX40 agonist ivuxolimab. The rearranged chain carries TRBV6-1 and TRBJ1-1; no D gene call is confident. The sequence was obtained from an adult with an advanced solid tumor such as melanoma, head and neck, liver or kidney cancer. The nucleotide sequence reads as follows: TGTGCCAGCACCAAATCCGGGCCCCTGAAAACTGAAGCTTTCTTT. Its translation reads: CASTKSGPLKTEAFF.